What follows are 5 T cell receptor beta chains derived from one specimen sequenced in a study of blood T cell repertoires in COVID-19. The assay was immunoSEQ multiplex PCR, and TCRdb's table has in-frame clones only and misses some. The repertoire has 150,000 to 160,000 clones, around 83% of them found once; the top ten carry over 10%. The sequencing sample was made of peripheral blood. The receptors here all came from a woman aged 60-70 years with COVID-19, enrolled during active disease.

The V and J genes are TRBV7-6 and TRBJ2-3; weak D call: TRBD2 (5 bases). CDR1 SGHVS and CDR2 FNYEAQ come from the germline V gene. Trimming shortened V by 7 bases and J by 2 bases, and 16 bases separated the two germline ends. The CDR3 consists of 15 residues. The CDR3 nucleotides are TGTGCCAGCACACCTAGCCGTACATTCACAGATACGCAGTATTTT. Translating gives CASTPSRTFTDTQYF.

This clone was seen only a few times. This chain uses TRBV19 with TRBJ1-1, with no clear D. The CDR3 consists of 15 residues. With 1 base removed from V and 4 bases from J, the gap between germline ends came to 13 bases. The germline gives CDR1 LNHDA, CDR2 SQIVND (reference sequence). CDR3 sequence: CASSIGVRVGTEAFF. The CDR3 DNA reads TGTGCCAGTAGTATAGGAGTTCGGGTTGGCACTGAAGCTTTCTTT.

This chain links TRBV27 with TRBJ2-1; no clear D. Germline lookup yields CDR1 MNHEY and CDR2 SMNVEV (reference sequence). This CDR3 is 13 amino acids long. The V end was cut by 4 bases, the J end by 3 bases, with 7 bases between. The CDR3 DNA follows: TGTGCCAGCAGTTCAACTCGCTACAATGAGCAGTTCTTC. As protein: CASSSTRYNEQFF.

The chain is built from TRBV5-8 and TRBJ2-4, with 9 nucleotides matching TRBD1. CDR3 size: 18 residues. V was pared by 5 bases and J by 0 bases, with 12 bases of the junction left unmatched. Germline-derived CDR1 and CDR2 are SGHTS and YDEGEE. The chain's CDR3 is CASSSGGTGNLAKNIQYF. CDR3 DNA: TGTGCCAGCAGTTCCGGGGGGACAGGGAATCTAGCCAAAAACATTCAGTACTTC. The full variable domain, rest sourced from reference TRBV5-8 and TRBJ2-4, is EAGVTQSPTHLIKTRGQQATLRCSPISGHTSVYWYQQALGLGLQFLLWYDEGEERNRGNFPPRFSGRQFPNYSSELNVNALELEDSALYLCASSSGGTGNLAKNIQYFGAGTRLSVL.

V gene TRBV15 combines with J gene TRBJ1-2; no definite D call. The CDR3 is 12 amino acids. Trimming shortened V by 5 bases and J by 7 bases, and 11 bases separated the two germline ends. Germline V CDR1 and CDR2: LNHNV, YYDKDF (reference sequence). CDR3 DNA sequence: TGTGCCACCAGCGGCCGACTGGGTGGCTACACCTTC. Its protein is CATSGRLGGYTF.